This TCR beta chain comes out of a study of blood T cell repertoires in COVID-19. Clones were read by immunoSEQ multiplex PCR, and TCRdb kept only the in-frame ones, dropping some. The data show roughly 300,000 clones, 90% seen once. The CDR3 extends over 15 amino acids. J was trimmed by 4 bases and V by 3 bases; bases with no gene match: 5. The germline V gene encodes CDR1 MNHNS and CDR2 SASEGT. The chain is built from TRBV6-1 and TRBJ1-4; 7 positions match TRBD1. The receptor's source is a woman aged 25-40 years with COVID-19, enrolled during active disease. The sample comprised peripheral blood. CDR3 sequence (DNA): TGTGCCAGCAGTGAGCCGACAGGGCGTAATGAAAAACTGTTTTTT. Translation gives CASSEPTGRNEKLFF.